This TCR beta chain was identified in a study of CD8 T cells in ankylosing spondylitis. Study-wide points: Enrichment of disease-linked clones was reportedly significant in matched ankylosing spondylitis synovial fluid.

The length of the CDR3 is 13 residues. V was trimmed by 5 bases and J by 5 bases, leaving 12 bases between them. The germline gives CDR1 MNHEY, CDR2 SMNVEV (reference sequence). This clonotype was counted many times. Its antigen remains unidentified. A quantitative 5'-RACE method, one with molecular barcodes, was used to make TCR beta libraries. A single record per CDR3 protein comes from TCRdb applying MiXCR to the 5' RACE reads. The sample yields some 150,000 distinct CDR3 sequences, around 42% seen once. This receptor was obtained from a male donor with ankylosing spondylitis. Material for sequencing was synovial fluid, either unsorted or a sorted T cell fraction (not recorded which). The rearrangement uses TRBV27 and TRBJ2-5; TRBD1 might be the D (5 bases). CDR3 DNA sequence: TGTGCCAGCAGTAAGTGGGGCCAGGAGACCCAGTACTTC. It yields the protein CASSKWGQETQYF.